This paragraph reports one T cell receptor beta chain. V lost 6 bases, J lost 1 base, and 0 bases stayed unmatched. The length of the CDR3 is 12 residues. Germline V gives CDR1 SQVTM, CDR2 ANQGSEA. This sample stems from a study of T cell responses to AZD1222 COVID-19 vaccine. Clones were read by immunoSEQ multiplex PCR, and TCRdb kept only the in-frame ones, dropping some. The repertoire holds about 140,000 clones, with 80% to 95% as singletons. J is TRBJ2-5 and V is TRBV29-1, with TRBD2 matching over 9 bases. The sequencing here drew on peripheral blood, taken on day 0 of MenACWY control vaccination. The TCR was taken from an adult in good health. Written as DNA, the CDR3 is TGCAGCGTGCGGGGGGGCCAAGAGACCCAGTACTTC. This translates into CSVRGGQETQYF.